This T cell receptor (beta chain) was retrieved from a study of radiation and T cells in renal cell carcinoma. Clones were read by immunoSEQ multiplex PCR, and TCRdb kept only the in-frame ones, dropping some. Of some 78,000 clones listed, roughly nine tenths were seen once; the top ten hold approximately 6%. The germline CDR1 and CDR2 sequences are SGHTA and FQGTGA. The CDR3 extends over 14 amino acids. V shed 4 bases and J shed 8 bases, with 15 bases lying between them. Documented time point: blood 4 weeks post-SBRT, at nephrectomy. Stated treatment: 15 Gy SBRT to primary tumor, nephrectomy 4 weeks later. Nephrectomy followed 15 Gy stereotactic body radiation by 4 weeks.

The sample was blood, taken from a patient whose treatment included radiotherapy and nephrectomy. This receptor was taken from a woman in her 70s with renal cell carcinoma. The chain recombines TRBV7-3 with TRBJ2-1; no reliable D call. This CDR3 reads CASSSTGPSYEQFF. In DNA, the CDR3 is TGTGCCAGCAGCTCCACTGGGCCCTCTTATGAGCAGTTCTTC.